This entry is about one TCR beta chain. Its antigen is still unknown. Two or more post-ART PBMC samples, plus at least one pre-ART sample, were available for each donor. Each sample contained roughly 0.85-10 million cryopreserved PBMC, thawed before DNA extraction. Germline CDR1 reads SGDLS; CDR2 reads YYNGEE. The CDR3 runs 17 residues. V was cut by 0 bases and J by 1 base, with 11 bases left in between. The immunoSEQ assay was v3.0, run at survey level. Measured with immunoSEQ multiplex PCR; TCRdb has only the in-frame clones, and not every one. The table includes fewer than 35,000 clones, 60% to 85% detected once. The data originate from a study of long-term antiretroviral therapy in people with HIV. Notes on the study in general: CDR3 length ranges were narrower in HIV repertoires than in controls. Clones that had undergone expansion before ART prevailed in the repertoire throughout all time points.

The specimen comprised unsorted PBMCs, sampled 3.1 years after starting antiretroviral therapy. The sequence came from a woman in her fifties or sixties with HIV. V is TRBV9 and J is TRBJ1-6, with D perhaps matching TRBD1 (6 bases). The CDR3 DNA follows: TGTGCCAGCAGCGTAGGCCAGGGGATTTCCTATAATTCACCCCTCCACTTT. Residues: CASSVGQGISYNSPLHF.